These 10 T cell receptor beta chains share one sample of origin, sequenced in a study of cytomegalovirus exposure and HLA in healthy donors. Primers included in the PCR were 60 Vbeta and 13 Jbeta primers. The table came from immunoSEQ multiplex PCR; TCRdb's copy has only in-frame clones and leaves some out. The profile shows some 100,000 clones, roughly 88% of them singletons. Sequencing input: PBMCs. The receptors were sampled from a woman aged 18 to 35 in good health and CMV-seronegative.

On this clone: One end of the junction varies from germline; a read error may be responsible. The chain recombines TRBV9 with TRBJ1-3; D unclear. The germline CDR1 and CDR2 sequences are SGDLS and YYNGEE. This CDR3 region has 13 residues. The CDR3 sequence is CASSLIVGDTIYF. DNA for the CDR3: TGTGCCAGCAGCTTAATAGTTGGAGACACCATATATTTT.

The gene calls are TRBV4-1 and TRBJ1-5; D is undetermined. Germline V gene sequence: CDR1 MGHRA, CDR2 YSYEKL. This CDR3 is built from 17 residues. V was clipped by 0 bases and J by 3 bases, with 15 bases between them. CDR3 sequence (DNA): TGCGCCAGCAGCCAAGAGGGTCCCGGAGGATACAATCAGCCCCAGCATTTT. It yields the protein CASSQEGPGGYNQPQHF.

The chain employs TRBV11-2 and TRBJ2-5; tentatively, D is TRBD2 (5 bases). The J call may not be correct, given that the DNA end is closer to TRBJ2-7. Germline CDR1 is SGHAT and CDR2 is FQNNGV. CDR3 length: 14 amino acids. The CDR3 reads CASSLGSGKYEQYF. DNA for the CDR3: TGTGCCAGCAGCTTGGGTTCGGGGAAATACGAGCAGTACTTC.

The chain couples TRBV5-4 to TRBJ2-3; 9 bases are shared with TRBD2. Germline V lookup: CDR1 SGHNT, CDR2 YYREEE (reference sequence). V trimming: 4 bases; J trimming: 2 bases; junction bases outside the gene matches: 17. This CDR3 has 19 amino acids. The CDR3 region has the DNA TGTGCCAGCAGCGGGGGACTAGCCTCCTTCCCCGGGCCCACAGATACGCAGTATTTT. This gives the protein CASSGGLASFPGPTDTQYF. Based on the CDR3 plus reference TRBV5-4 and TRBJ2-3, the full variable domain is ETGVTQSPTHLIKTRGQQVTLRCSSQSGHNTVSWYQQALGQGPQFIFQYYREEENGRGNFPPRFSGLQFPNYSSELNVNALELDDSALYLCASSGGLASFPGPTDTQYFGPGTRLTVL.

This chain joins TRBV6-5 and TRBJ2-1; D ambiguous. CDR3 length: 14 residues. The germline V and J ends were trimmed by 5 bases and 3 bases, with 11 bases remaining between them. Germline CDR1 MNHEY, CDR2 SVGAGI. The DNA of the CDR3 is TGTGCCAGCAGTATCGGTCCATTCTACAATGAGCAGTTCTTC. The encoded protein is CASSIGPFYNEQFF.

This clone came up a few times. This CDR3 reads CASSFLYVVGRTDNQETQYF. Here the CDR3 DNA reads TGTGCCAGCAGTTTTTTGTACGTAGTCGGCAGGACGGACAATCAAGAGACCCAGTACTTC. The V and J genes are TRBV28 and TRBJ2-5; maybe TRBD1 (5 bases). The V and J ends lost 3 bases and 2 bases respectively, with 28 bases between them. CDR3 length: 20 residues. The germline V gene encodes CDR1 MDHEN and CDR2 SYDVKM.

As regards this clone: One junction end disagrees with the germline gene, perhaps due to a read error. The CDR3 coding sequence is TGTTCCAGCAGCGAATCTAGCGGGAGAAGGGCCAATGAGCAGTTCTTC. Encoded protein: CSSSESSGRRANEQFF. The chain links TRBV7-9 to TRBJ2-1; TRBD2 matches at 10 bases. CDR3 length: 16 amino acids. Looked up from germline, CDR1 is SEHNR and CDR2 is FQNEAQ (reference sequence). The full variable domain, its missing parts supplied by reference TRBV7-9 and TRBJ2-1, is DTGVSQNPRHKITKRGQNVTFRCDPISEHNRLYWYRQTLGQGPEFLTYFQNEAQLEKSRLLSDRFSAERPKGSFSTLEIQRTEQGDSAMYLCSSSESSGRRANEQFFGPGTRLTVL.

With regard to this clone: One end of the junction does not line up with germline, which may come from a read error. The genes are TRBV7-9 and TRBJ1-2; D is perhaps TRBD1 (5 bases). Germline V lookup: CDR1 SEHNR, CDR2 FQNEAQ (reference sequence). The CDR3 is 14 amino acids. The CDR3 is CSSRPTGGNGGYTF. The CDR3 nucleotides are TGTTCCAGCAGACCAACCGGGGGAAATGGTGGCTACACCTTC.

The chain is built from TRBV28 and TRBJ2-5; D is unresolved. The tail of the sequence fits TRBJ2-7 better, so the J call may be wrong. The CDR3 is made up of 12 amino acids. Per the germline V gene, CDR1 is MDHEN and CDR2 is SYDVKM. CDR3 loop: CASSSQPTEQYF. CDR3 nucleotides: TGTGCCAGCAGCTCACAGCCAACCGAGCAGTACTTC.

This rearrangement joins TRBV7-3 to TRBJ2-1; TRBD2 matches at 7 bases. The CDR3 runs to 15 residues. Germline V CDR1 and CDR2: SGHTA, FQGTGA. Trimming at V came to 1 base and at J to 0 bases, leaving 0 bases not matched to a gene. CDR3 sequence reads: CASSLRTSSYNEQFF. The CDR3 DNA is TGTGCCAGCAGCTTAAGGACTAGCTCCTACAATGAGCAGTTCTTC.